What follows describes a single TCR beta chain. The target antigen is unknown. This entry is derived from a study of cytomegalovirus exposure and HLA in healthy donors. Study-level findings and limits: Across donors, sequencing depth was assumed by presence/absence analyses to be roughly uniform. Among immune exposure information, only CMV serostatus was available. Using the classifier, cytomegalovirus status was reportedly diagnosed with high specificity and sensitivity. Many donors shared some public TCRs, even though most TCR sequences were rare.

The PCR employed 60 Vbeta primers together with 13 Jbeta primers. Measured with immunoSEQ multiplex PCR; TCRdb has only the in-frame clones, and not every one. The table lists over 150,000 clones, roughly 84% of them singletons, with approximately 1.2% in the top ten. Germline CDR1 and CDR2: SNHLY and FYNNEI. The CDR3 sequence is 17 residues long. Trimming pared 4 bases from V and 6 bases from J, leaving 22 bases between. The clonotype comes from a girl aged 2-10 years in good health and CMV-seropositive. Material: PBMCs. The V gene is TRBV2, the J gene TRBJ2-1; D may be TRBD2 (5 bases). The CDR3 region has the DNA TGTGCCAGCAGTGGGATGCCTAGGACTTTTTTTAGCAATGAGCAGTTCTTC. Protein product: CASSGMPRTFFSNEQFF. Using reference TRBV2 and TRBJ2-1 for the parts outside the CDR3, the full variable domain is EPEVTQTPSHQVTQMGQEVILRCVPISNHLYFYWYRQILGQKVEFLVSFYNNEISEKSEIFDDQFSVERPDGSNFTLKIRSTKLEDSAMYFCASSGMPRTFFSNEQFFGPGTRLTVL.